A selection of T cell receptor beta chains follows, all from one sample in a study of CD8 T cells in ankylosing spondylitis. TCRdb redid the calling of the 5' RACE reads with MiXCR, one entry per CDR3 protein. This table holds 350,000 to 450,000 distinct CDR3 sequences, roughly 25% found once. The sequencing sample was made of blood, either unsorted or a sorted T cell fraction (not recorded which). All receptors derive from a male donor with ankylosing spondylitis. The CDR3 runs from the conserved cysteine through the conserved F or W. Each record gives: D gene, V gene, clone size, J gene, CDR3 protein, CDR3 DNA. The D gene is left open where the match is weak. Clone size is not always given. Where it is, it says once, few, many or a class for expanded clones.

d_call: TRBD1; v_call: TRBV7-2; clone_size: .; j_call: TRBJ2-1; cdr3_aa: CASSRQGVYNEQFF; cdr3_nt: TGTGCCAGCAGCCGACAGGGGGTCTACAATGAGCAGTTCTTC
d_call: .; v_call: TRBV7-2; clone_size: .; j_call: TRBJ1-1; cdr3_aa: CASSLAGRGSNTEAFF; cdr3_nt: TGTGCCAGCAGCTTAGCGGGCCGGGGGTCGAACACTGAAGCTTTCTTT
d_call: .; v_call: TRBV9; clone_size: .; j_call: TRBJ2-5; cdr3_aa: CASSVGTQETQYF; cdr3_nt: TGTGCCAGCAGCGTCGGGACACAAGAGACCCAGTACTTC
d_call: .; v_call: TRBV3-1; clone_size: .; j_call: TRBJ2-3; cdr3_aa: CASSQDGFYTQYF; cdr3_nt: TGTGCCAGCAGCCAAGACGGCTTTTATACGCAGTATTTT
d_call: .; v_call: TRBV20-1; clone_size: .; j_call: TRBJ2-3; cdr3_aa: CSALGGAQGTDTQYF; cdr3_nt: TGCAGTGCCCTTGGGGGGGCACAGGGGACAGATACGCAGTATTTT
d_call: .; v_call: TRBV25-1; clone_size: .; j_call: TRBJ2-7; cdr3_aa: CASGGLYEQYF; cdr3_nt: TGTGCCAGCGGGGGACTCTACGAGCAGTACTTC
d_call: .; v_call: TRBV27; clone_size: many; j_call: TRBJ2-5; cdr3_aa: CASSLDGAEETQYF; cdr3_nt: TGTGCCAGCAGTTTAGACGGGGCGGAGGAGACCCAGTACTTC
d_call: .; v_call: TRBV5-1; clone_size: .; j_call: TRBJ2-1; cdr3_aa: CASKLSLSKLNEQFF; cdr3_nt: TGCGCCAGCAAGCTCTCACTTTCAAAGCTGAATGAGCAGTTCTTC
d_call: .; v_call: TRBV15; clone_size: .; j_call: TRBJ1-2; cdr3_aa: CATSRDPLRVGYGYTF; cdr3_nt: TGTGCCACCAGCAGAGATCCCCTCAGGGTGGGCTATGGCTACACCTTC
d_call: .; v_call: TRBV11-2; clone_size: once; j_call: TRBJ2-1; cdr3_aa: CASRRTSPYNEQFF; cdr3_nt: TGTGCCAGCAGACGGACGAGTCCCTACAATGAGCAGTTCTTC
d_call: .; v_call: TRBV12-3/TRBV12-4; clone_size: .; j_call: TRBJ2-5; cdr3_aa: CASSLRVFQETQYF; cdr3_nt: TGTGCCAGCAGTTTAAGGGTGTTTCAAGAGACCCAGTACTTC
d_call: TRBD1; v_call: TRBV11-1; clone_size: .; j_call: TRBJ1-6; cdr3_aa: CASSFQGGDNNSPLHF; cdr3_nt: TGTGCCAGCAGCTTCCAGGGGGGCGATAATAATTCACCCCTCCACTTT
d_call: .; v_call: TRBV24-1; clone_size: .; j_call: TRBJ2-2; cdr3_aa: CATSDSSVRRSNTGELFF; cdr3_nt: TGTGCCACCAGTGATTCCTCAGTCCGGAGGTCGAACACCGGGGAGCTGTTTTTT
d_call: .; v_call: TRBV12-3/TRBV12-4; clone_size: .; j_call: TRBJ2-7; cdr3_aa: CASRQGPREQYF; cdr3_nt: TGTGCCAGCAGACAAGGACCCCGAGAGCAGTACTTC
d_call: .; v_call: TRBV20-1; clone_size: .; j_call: TRBJ1-2; cdr3_aa: CSARQYGYTF; cdr3_nt: TGCAGTGCTAGACAATATGGCTACACCTTC
d_call: .; v_call: TRBV7-8; clone_size: .; j_call: TRBJ2-2; cdr3_aa: CASSTDARATGELFF; cdr3_nt: TGTGCCAGCAGCACGGACGCGCGGGCCACCGGGGAGCTGTTTTTT
d_call: .; v_call: TRBV7-9; clone_size: .; j_call: TRBJ2-1; cdr3_aa: CASSLGTETYNEQFF; cdr3_nt: TGTGCCAGCAGCCTTGGGACGGAGACCTACAATGAGCAGTTCTTC
d_call: TRBD2; v_call: TRBV20-1; clone_size: .; j_call: TRBJ2-3; cdr3_aa: CSAKGTSARADTQYF; cdr3_nt: TGCAGTGCTAAAGGGACTAGCGCCAGGGCAGATACGCAGTATTTT
d_call: TRBD1; v_call: TRBV10-2; clone_size: .; j_call: TRBJ2-1; cdr3_aa: CASSDRGFLLEQFF; cdr3_nt: TGCGCCAGCAGTGACAGGGGGTTCCTCCTGGAGCAGTTCTTC
d_call: TRBD2; v_call: TRBV9; clone_size: .; j_call: TRBJ2-7; cdr3_aa: CASSATLSGGPYEQYF; cdr3_nt: TGTGCCAGCAGCGCCACCCTATCGGGAGGGCCCTACGAGCAGTACTTC
d_call: .; v_call: TRBV18; clone_size: many; j_call: TRBJ1-1; cdr3_aa: CASSPTQTGTNTEAFF; cdr3_nt: TGTGCCAGCTCACCGACACAAACAGGGACGAACACTGAAGCTTTCTTT
d_call: .; v_call: TRBV20-1; clone_size: few; j_call: TRBJ2-3; cdr3_aa: CSAATPGAGTDTQYF; cdr3_nt: TGCAGTGCTGCTACCCCAGGGGCCGGCACAGATACGCAGTATTTT
d_call: TRBD2; v_call: TRBV2; clone_size: .; j_call: TRBJ2-3; cdr3_aa: CASMLAGFDTQYF; cdr3_nt: TGTGCCAGCATGCTAGCGGGATTCGATACGCAGTATTTT
d_call: .; v_call: TRBV11-2; clone_size: few; j_call: TRBJ1-1; cdr3_aa: CASSFGLPTENTEAFF; cdr3_nt: TGTGCCAGCAGCTTTGGGTTACCGACGGAGAACACTGAAGCTTTCTTT
d_call: .; v_call: TRBV20-1; clone_size: few; j_call: TRBJ1-6; cdr3_aa: CSARVTGTDNSPLHF; cdr3_nt: TGCAGTGCTAGAGTTACCGGGACGGATAATTCACCCCTCCACTTT
d_call: .; v_call: TRBV7-9; clone_size: .; j_call: TRBJ2-5; cdr3_aa: CASSPARETQYF; cdr3_nt: TGTGCCAGCAGCCCGGCCAGAGAGACCCAGTACTTC
d_call: TRBD1; v_call: TRBV12-3/TRBV12-4; clone_size: few; j_call: TRBJ1-5; cdr3_aa: CASGRTGGQPQHF; cdr3_nt: TGTGCCAGCGGGCGGACAGGGGGTCAGCCCCAGCATTTT
d_call: TRBD2; v_call: TRBV5-1; clone_size: once; j_call: TRBJ2-5; cdr3_aa: CASSPGTSAREETQYF; cdr3_nt: TGCGCCAGCAGCCCCGGGACTAGCGCCCGGGAAGAGACCCAGTACTTC
d_call: .; v_call: TRBV5-6; clone_size: .; j_call: TRBJ1-6; cdr3_aa: CASSLVSGHSPLHF; cdr3_nt: TGTGCCAGCAGCTTGGTGTCAGGACATTCACCCCTCCACTTT
d_call: .; v_call: TRBV20-1; clone_size: few; j_call: TRBJ2-3; cdr3_aa: CSPYRGGYGTDTQYF; cdr3_nt: TGCAGTCCCTACCGGGGAGGCTATGGCACAGATACGCAGTATTTT
d_call: .; v_call: TRBV24-1; clone_size: .; j_call: TRBJ1-4; cdr3_aa: CATSDPQGPNEKLFF; cdr3_nt: TGTGCCACCAGTGACCCACAGGGACCTAATGAAAAACTGTTTTTT
d_call: .; v_call: TRBV20-1; clone_size: .; j_call: TRBJ1-5; cdr3_aa: CSTRTGYYSNQPQHF; cdr3_nt: TGCAGCACCCGTACAGGATATTATAGCAATCAGCCCCAGCATTTT
d_call: .; v_call: TRBV20-1; clone_size: .; j_call: TRBJ2-7; cdr3_aa: CSPGLYEQYF; cdr3_nt: TGCAGTCCCGGGCTTTACGAGCAGTACTTC
d_call: TRBD1; v_call: TRBV19; clone_size: .; j_call: TRBJ1-5; cdr3_aa: CASSEDRVVGNQPQHF; cdr3_nt: TGTGCCAGTAGTGAAGACAGGGTGGTAGGCAATCAGCCCCAGCATTTT
d_call: .; v_call: TRBV24-1; clone_size: many; j_call: TRBJ2-1; cdr3_aa: CATSDFFRPPDEQFF; cdr3_nt: TGTGCCACCAGTGATTTTTTCCGGCCCCCGGATGAGCAGTTCTTC
d_call: TRBD2; v_call: TRBV15; clone_size: .; j_call: TRBJ2-1; cdr3_aa: CATSREMTSGRWQFF; cdr3_nt: TGTGCCACCAGCAGAGAGATGACTAGCGGGAGGTGGCAGTTCTTC
d_call: TRBD1; v_call: TRBV12-3/TRBV12-4; clone_size: many; j_call: TRBJ2-7; cdr3_aa: CASSLRTGTYEQYF; cdr3_nt: TGTGCCAGCAGTTTACGGACAGGCACCTACGAGCAGTACTTC
d_call: .; v_call: TRBV24-1; clone_size: .; j_call: TRBJ1-5; cdr3_aa: CATSPSYGDWQPQHF; cdr3_nt: TGTGCCACCAGTCCTAGTTACGGGGATTGGCAGCCCCAGCATTTT
d_call: TRBD2; v_call: TRBV5-1; clone_size: .; j_call: TRBJ2-5; cdr3_aa: CASSFRGGRASETQYF; cdr3_nt: TGCGCCAGCAGCTTCCGAGGCGGGAGGGCTTCGGAGACCCAGTACTTC
d_call: .; v_call: TRBV9; clone_size: .; j_call: TRBJ2-5; cdr3_aa: CASSVSGSQETQYF; cdr3_nt: TGTGCCAGCAGCGTGTCGGGCAGCCAAGAGACCCAGTACTTC
d_call: TRBD2; v_call: TRBV5-5; clone_size: .; j_call: TRBJ2-3; cdr3_aa: CASSFLAGGPDTQYF; cdr3_nt: TGTGCCAGCAGCTTTCTAGCGGGAGGGCCGGATACGCAGTATTTT
d_call: .; v_call: TRBV6-5; clone_size: .; j_call: TRBJ2-2; cdr3_aa: CASSYSRGVPGELFF; cdr3_nt: TGTGCCAGCAGTTACTCGAGAGGGGTCCCCGGGGAGCTGTTTTTT
d_call: .; v_call: TRBV20-1; clone_size: .; j_call: TRBJ2-4; cdr3_aa: CSAEERKLAKNIQYF; cdr3_nt: TGCAGTGCCGAGGAACGGAAATTAGCCAAAAACATTCAGTACTTC
d_call: TRBD1; v_call: TRBV5-1; clone_size: few; j_call: TRBJ2-3; cdr3_aa: CASSLEGQGPDTQYF; cdr3_nt: TGCGCCAGCAGCTTGGAGGGACAGGGGCCAGATACGCAGTATTTT
d_call: .; v_call: TRBV3-1; clone_size: few; j_call: TRBJ1-5; cdr3_aa: CASSEDHSNQPQHF; cdr3_nt: TGTGCCAGCTCCGAGGACCATAGCAATCAGCCCCAGCATTTT
d_call: TRBD1; v_call: TRBV12-3/TRBV12-4; clone_size: few; j_call: TRBJ1-2; cdr3_aa: CASSFSGGTGYGYTF; cdr3_nt: TGTGCCAGCAGTTTCTCCGGGGGGACAGGGTATGGCTACACCTTC
d_call: .; v_call: TRBV3-1; clone_size: .; j_call: TRBJ1-4; cdr3_aa: CASSRLAQGGREKLFF; cdr3_nt: TGTGCCAGCAGCCGGTTGGCACAGGGAGGACGGGAAAAACTGTTTTTT
d_call: .; v_call: TRBV7-9; clone_size: few; j_call: TRBJ2-5; cdr3_aa: CASGLSTPDQETQYF; cdr3_nt: TGTGCCAGCGGACTGTCCACCCCCGACCAAGAGACCCAGTACTTC
d_call: .; v_call: TRBV7-2; clone_size: many; j_call: TRBJ1-2; cdr3_aa: CASSSGQGYGYTF; cdr3_nt: TGCGCCAGCAGCTCAGGGCAGGGCTATGGCTACACCTTC
d_call: .; v_call: TRBV20-1; clone_size: .; j_call: TRBJ1-2; cdr3_aa: CSANSNYGYTF; cdr3_nt: TGCAGTGCTAACAGCAACTATGGCTACACCTTC
d_call: .; v_call: TRBV29-1; clone_size: .; j_call: TRBJ2-3; cdr3_aa: CSAGGTADGGTQYF; cdr3_nt: TGCAGCGCGGGGGGGACAGCCGACGGAGGAACGCAGTATTTT
d_call: .; v_call: TRBV4-1; clone_size: .; j_call: TRBJ2-2; cdr3_aa: CASSQDGEIAAGELFF; cdr3_nt: TGCGCCAGCAGCCAAGATGGGGAAATAGCGGCCGGGGAGCTGTTTTTT
d_call: .; v_call: TRBV20-1; clone_size: few; j_call: TRBJ2-3; cdr3_aa: CSATSTDTQYF; cdr3_nt: TGCAGTGCTACCTCTACAGATACGCAGTATTTT
d_call: .; v_call: TRBV7-9; clone_size: once; j_call: TRBJ1-2; cdr3_aa: CASSPRTAYYGYTF; cdr3_nt: TGTGCCAGCAGCCCCCGGACAGCTTACTATGGCTACACCTTC